This is a list of T cell receptor beta chains from one sample in a study of T cell responses to AZD1222 COVID-19 vaccine. Generated by immunoSEQ multiplex PCR, the TCRdb table keeps only in-frame clones and is missing some. The sample lists 140,000 to 150,000 clones, roughly 91% occurring once. The sequences come from peripheral blood, collected on day 0 of AZD1222 vaccination. These receptor sequences come from an adult in good health. Each CDR3 is given with its conserved first and last residue. The D gene is left open where the match is weak. Some rows mark clone size as missing; the rest say once, few, many or name a class of expanded clone.

V	D	J	size	DNA	CDR3
TRBV30	.	TRBJ1-3	.	TGTGCCTGGAGTCGACGCGGCAGGGCTGGAAACACCATATATTTT	CAWSRRGRAGNTIYF
TRBV9	TRBD2	TRBJ2-7	.	TGTGCCAGCAGCCCCCAAGCGGGGGGTTACGAGCAGTACTTC	CASSPQAGGYEQYF
TRBV12-3/TRBV12-4	TRBD1	TRBJ1-2	.	TGTGCCAGCAGAGATGACAGGGGCTATGGCTACACCTTC	CASRDDRGYGYTF
TRBV9	TRBD1	TRBJ2-2	.	TGTGCCAGCAGCGTATGGACAGGCCCCGGGGAGCTGTTTTTT	CASSVWTGPGELFF
TRBV4-3	.	TRBJ1-2	.	TGCGCCAGCAGCCAAGACCAAAATCGGGGCTGGTATGGCTACACCTTC	CASSQDQNRGWYGYTF
TRBV12-3/TRBV12-4	.	TRBJ1-1	once	TGTGCCAGCGCTGAGGGGGTTTTTGAAGCTTTCTTT	CASAEGVFEAFF
TRBV7-6	.	TRBJ1-2	.	TGTGCCAGCAGCTTATGGTCGGCAGGGCTCTATGGCTACACCTTC	CASSLWSAGLYGYTF
TRBV14	.	TRBJ1-2	.	TGTGCCAGCAGCCAAGGCCAGTCCTCTAACTATGGCTACACCTTC	CASSQGQSSNYGYTF
TRBV6-5	.	TRBJ2-5	.	TGTGCCAGCAGTTACTTCGGTTTCCAAGAGACCCAGTACTTC	CASSYFGFQETQYF
TRBV2	.	TRBJ1-1	.	TGTGCCAGCAGTGAAGGGGGGGGCTGGAATGAAGCTTTCTTT	CASSEGGGWNEAFF
TRBV27	TRBD1	TRBJ2-7	.	TGTGCCAGCAGTTTAGCAACAGGGGTGCTCGAGCAGTACTTC	CASSLATGVLEQYF
TRBV10-3	.	TRBJ1-6	.	TGTGCCATCAGTGCCCCGGGTCTGGGTTCACCCCTCCACTTT	CAISAPGLGSPLHF
TRBV11-3	.	TRBJ2-7	.	TGTGCCAGCAGCTTAGAGTTGGGCAGGGTGGGCGAGCAGTACTTC	CASSLELGRVGEQYF
TRBV9	.	TRBJ1-6	.	TGTGCCAGCAGTGATTCCAACTCCTATAATTCACCCCTCCACTTT	CASSDSNSYNSPLHF
TRBV29-1	.	TRBJ1-1	.	TGCAGCGTTACGCCGGTTTTACTGAACACTGAAGCTTTCTTT	CSVTPVLLNTEAFF
TRBV7-3	.	TRBJ2-2	.	TGTGCCAGCAGCCCCAAGGGAGGGGGCCTAACTAACACCGGGGAGCTGTTTTTT	CASSPKGGGLTNTGELFF